The rows below give T cell receptor beta chains drawn from one sample of a study of T cells expressing NK-cell markers. TCRdb re-called the 5' RACE reads; one entry per CDR3 protein, DNA not given. The listing contains roughly 180,000 distinct CDR3 sequences. The sample consisted of blood T cells: a sorted CD56 or NKG2C T cell subset, CD4+ or CD8+ T cells, or bulk PBMC T cells (not recorded which). Source of these receptors: a woman aged 18-70 years in good health. CDR3s include the opening cysteine and the closing phenylalanine or tryptophan.

CDR3 length	V gene	J gene	CDR3 protein
18	TRBV4-2	TRBJ2-7	CASSQDGLAGGTPYEQYF
16	TRBV5-1	TRBJ2-5	CASSLQSPGLGETQYF
14	TRBV20-1	TRBJ2-1	CSATPGIALNEQFF
15	TRBV7-3	TRBJ2-4	CASSSLAREENIQYF
14	TRBV5-5	TRBJ2-1	CASSFREGRDEQFF
14	TRBV2	TRBJ2-1	CASSPGLAGVRQFF
16	TRBV4-1	TRBJ2-3	CASSQGGQGIADTQYF
16	TRBV7-7	TRBJ2-5	CASSLTSGTGIETQYF
13	TRBV30	TRBJ1-2	CACHRGKYYGYTF
13	TRBV20-1	TRBJ1-1	CSAPTVPNTEAFF